This T cell receptor (beta chain) derives from a study of cytomegalovirus exposure and HLA in healthy donors (dated by TCRdb to 2016 to 2017). About the study as a whole: An earlier analysis of around 600 of the donors reported more than 250 Gb of sequence data and more than 90 million unique TCR beta sequences from 150 million to 200 million T cells. An early release that covered some 630 HLA-typed donors contained approximately 300 gigabases of sequencing data and tens of millions of unique TCR sequences. Of the 300 to 450 genotyped donors, 75% to 85% were placed in the genetic ancestry cluster associated with self-reported Caucasian donors. The study aimed to test whether signatures of past pathogen exposure could be identified by cataloging public T cell receptors. The study profiled the T cell repertoires of about 640 subjects by immunosequencing and related them to cytomegalovirus serostatus. In addition to the first cohort of 666 subjects, a separate validation cohort of approximately 110 different subjects was used. To predict cytomegalovirus infection status, the study brought together high-throughput TCR immunosequencing, statistical association of individual TCRs with disease status, and machine learning. A later analysis re-examined previously published TCR beta repertoires from just over 650 donors and added high-resolution HLA genotyping to investigate patterns of TCR occurrence. Rather than drawing on any new phenotypic data, the later analysis identified candidate immune exposures from TCR beta sequences and the way those sequences occurred across donors. To decide whether each TCR beta V gene segment behaved as functional or pseudogenic, an earlier analysis of 587 of the donors relied on high-throughput TCR beta sequencing. Donor age, sex, ethnicity and CMV serostatus were compiled together with the repertoire data. Genome-wide SNP genotypes for about 55% of the roughly 670 donors were used in a later genetic analysis, which treated that subset as a discovery cohort. All discovery cohort repertoires had been generated using a single sequencing platform. HLA typing covered class I and class II loci at four-digit resolution. The number of donors typed differed by locus, with 629-630 for A, B, C, DRB1 and DQB1, about 500 for DQA1, 606 for DPA1, and approximately 470 for DPB1. Roughly 5 DR-DQ haplotypes were treated as single units for association and clustering because of strong linkage in the cohort. Among around 400 genotyped donors of the cohort, an average of approximately 200,000 unique TCR beta nucleotide sequences was sequenced per donor, of which 15% to 20% were non-productive.

Points the paper makes about the study in general: A later genetic analysis associated a missense DCLRE1C variant with V-gene and J-gene trimming of TCR beta chains, and an independent cohort replicated the association. Presence/absence analyses assumed roughly uniform sequencing depth across donors, an assumption that may not hold. Broadly in line with IMGT annotations, most TCR beta V segments showed up in productive rearrangements about 87% or about 30% of the time in an earlier analysis of roughly 590 of the donors. A later analysis found that HLA-associated TCR beta chains were more clonally expanded and had lower generation probabilities than equally common non-associated chains. Some IMGT-functional V segments, including TRBV6-2 and TRBV6-3, could not be told apart with the 87-base-pair reads, so those segments were excluded. When HLA alleles, especially DR and DQ, strongly co-occurred, TCR associations were difficult to assign to individual alleles. A later analysis found that most CMV-associated TCR beta chains appeared HLA-restricted, with HLA associations seemingly driven largely by CMV exposure. Linkage disequilibrium might explain the correlated functional status among segregating V segments, but an unknown experimental factor could not be excluded. The cohort was sequenced for TCR beta chains only, and without alpha or paired-chain data the features that could be detected were limited. Across donors, most TCR sequences were observed very rarely, whereas some public TCRs were present in many individuals. At a false discovery rate of 0.05, a later analysis linked around 15,000 TCR beta sequences to specific HLA alleles. It was suggested by the authors that the approach could potentially be generalized to other disease states and immunological phenotypes. For the cohort, immune exposure information was limited to CMV serostatus. Several of the top co-occurrence clusters appeared to be linked to parvovirus B19, influenza, CMV and Epstein-Barr virus, according to a later analysis. In a later analysis, TCR association rates were found to vary across HLA loci, with the most associated TCRs seen for DRB1 alleles and the fewest for HLA-C alleles. The study gave a list of 150 to 200 TCR beta chains associated with cytomegalovirus. Seventeen rarely observed V segments, including chromosome 9 orphons, were excluded from the earlier analysis of several hundred of the donors because counts were too low. In vitro tests confirmed that three of the cytomegalovirus-associated TCR beta chains recognize cytomegalovirus antigens. Because HLA typing was unavailable for some donors at each locus, only the typed subset was used in association tests. A further reported finding was that TCR beta sequences accurately predicted the HLA-A and HLA-B alleles for most subjects in the first cohort. The classifier was reported to diagnose cytomegalovirus status with high specificity and sensitivity in both the original and validation cohorts. A group of highly shared sequence variants was considered likely to be a technical artifact of the sequencing pipeline. A later genetic analysis reported fewer N-insertions in productive TCRs among donors in an Asian-associated ancestry cluster than the roughly 670-donor mean.

From cysteine to phenylalanine, the CDR3 is 15 amino acids long. Only the CDR3 DNA stays, 45 bases, in frame from base 1. Looking up the germline V gene yields CDR1 SGHRS and CDR2 YFSETQ. Here V drops 5 bases and J drops 7 bases, and the junction holds 6 bases not matched to any gene. To prepare the library, the immunoSEQ multiplex PCR assay was applied. For the multiplex PCR, a mixture combining 60 forward primers for TCR Vbeta segments and 13 reverse primers for TCR Jbeta segments was used. A multiplex PCR assay on genomic DNA amplified the CDR3 region of rearranged TCR beta genes. The Illumina HiSeq System was used to sequence the amplified TCR beta libraries as 87-base-pair reads. Regarding the original processing steps: A later analysis counted about 80 million unique TCR beta chains across the 666 repertoires, and about 10 million of these chains were shared by at least two donors. Raw reads were error-corrected and collapsed into unique sequences by a nearest-neighbor algorithm in which closely related sequences were merged to remove PCR and sequencing errors. Alignment of CDR3 sequences to IMGT reference sequences was used to assign V, D and J gene segments. For a sequence to be retained, a match of at least six nucleotides was required to both a V gene segment and a J gene segment. Rearrangements were called productive when the CDR3 lacked stop codons and stayed in frame with V and J; all others were non-productive. CDR3 was defined by IMGT convention, running from the second conserved V-encoded cysteine to the conserved J-encoded phenylalanine. Sequences without an unambiguous match to a single V gene segment were excluded from the earlier analysis of 587 of the donors. In an earlier analysis of 587 of the donors, a V segment was called functional when productive rearrangements were above 56.7%, and segregating when the standard deviation between donors exceeded 5%. To diagnose cytomegalovirus status from the catalog of TCR beta chain sequences, a statistical classification framework was built. In a later analysis, V and J genes were assigned by comparing TCR nucleotide sequences against IMGT/GENE-DB human TR gene sequences. In a later analysis, CDR3 sequences and most-parsimonious VDJ recombination scenarios were assigned using the TCRdist pipeline. In a later analysis, each TCR beta chain was defined by its CDR3 amino acid sequence together with its V-gene family, and reads without a unique V-gene family were excluded. In a later analysis, approximately 640 highly shared, low-generation-probability nucleotide sequences were removed to address suspected cross-contamination and a sequencing artifact. In a later analysis, a clonal expansion index for each public chain was calculated from normalized within-repertoire ranks of inferred template counts. A later analysis computed generation probabilities with a VDJ recombination model fitted to out-of-frame rearrangements, and checked the results against IGoR. In a later analysis, TCR-TCR, TCR-HLA and TCR-CMV co-occurrence was scored with hypergeometric tests, and a repertoire-size bias correction was applied to TCR pairs. A later analysis estimated false discovery rates by permuting HLA or CMV assignments 20 times. In a later analysis, co-occurring TCRs were grouped using DBSCAN, with TCRdist sequence similarity added in when clustering inside HLA-allele-positive subsets. Repertoires with fewer than 30,000 or more than 120,000 public chains, plus five repertoires with anomalous nucleotide sharing, were excluded from co-occurrence clustering. TCRdb obtained this table from immuneACCESS and retained in-frame rearrangements with V and J assigned. These tables miss some clones; where compared with another copy, unresolved V genes account for less than half of the shortfall, and the remainder is unexplained. D and trimming come from the DNA, and the V and J calls and clone size come from that table. Present in this sample are about 100,000 clones, about 70% of which were seen just once. In total, the top ten clones hold 1.5% to 2% of the sample.

A note on this clone: Its binding antigen is unknown. Base qualities are not provided; no much larger clone lies one nucleotide away.

The cohort comprised hundreds of healthy bone marrow donors. At the time of sampling, all cohort members were nominally healthy, though unrecorded immune exposures were likely present. The donor was CMV seronegative and was included in the group of 352 seronegative cohort members. Each donor provided a peripheral blood sample, and peripheral blood mononuclear cells were used for TCR beta sequencing. The Qiagen DNeasy Blood Extraction Kit was used to extract genomic DNA from the blood cell samples. The TCR originated in a middle-aged woman in good health and CMV-seronegative. The rearrangement combines TRBV5-1 with TRBJ2-1; 13 central bases correspond to TRBD2. Sequencing was done on a sample of PBMCs. The DNA sequence is as follows: TGCGCCAGCAGGGCGGGACTAGCGGGATTAAATGAGCAGTTCTTC. It translates to CASRAGLAGLNEQFF.